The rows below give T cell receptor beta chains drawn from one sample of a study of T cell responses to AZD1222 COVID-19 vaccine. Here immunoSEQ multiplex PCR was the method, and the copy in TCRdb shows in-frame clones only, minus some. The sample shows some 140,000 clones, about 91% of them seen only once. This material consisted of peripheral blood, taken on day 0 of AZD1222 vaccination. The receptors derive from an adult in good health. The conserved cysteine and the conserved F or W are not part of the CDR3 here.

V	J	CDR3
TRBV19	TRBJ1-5	ASSPGQGQPQH
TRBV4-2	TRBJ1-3	ASSQGPPSGNTIY
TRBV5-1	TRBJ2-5	ASSLAGHQETQY
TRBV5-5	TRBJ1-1	ASSFGTNTEAF
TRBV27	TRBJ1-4	ASSLSWPASNEKLF
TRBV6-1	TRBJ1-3	ASSEINIRLVGSGNTIY
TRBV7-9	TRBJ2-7	ASSSNREKYEQY
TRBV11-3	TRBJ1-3	ASTLLSGNTIY
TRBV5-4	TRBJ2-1	ASTLRTSGGGYDEQF
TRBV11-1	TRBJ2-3	ASSLQYAGAGHTQY
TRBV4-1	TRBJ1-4	ASRSRTGVLSNEKLF
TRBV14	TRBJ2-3	ASSGSDTQY
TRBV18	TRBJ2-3	ASSESGADTQY
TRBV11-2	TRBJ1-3	ASSSVISGNTIY
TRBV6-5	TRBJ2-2	ASSPRGNTGELF
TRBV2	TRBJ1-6	ASGGQANSPLH
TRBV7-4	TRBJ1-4	ASSWVSEKLF
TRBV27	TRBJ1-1	ASSQQGGNTEAF
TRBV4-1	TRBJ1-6	ASSHPTNNSPLH
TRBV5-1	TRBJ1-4	ASSWGTGGGLNEKLF
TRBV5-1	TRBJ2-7	ARTRGLANGDEQY
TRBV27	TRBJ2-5	ASSSMGPGETQY
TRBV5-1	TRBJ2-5	ASSLVASGGSGTQY
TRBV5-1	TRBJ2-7	ASSYESEQY
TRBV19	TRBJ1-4	ASSIRTKNEKLF
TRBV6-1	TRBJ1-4	ASSDTGTADEKLF
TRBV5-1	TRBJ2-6	ASSLAVTGANVLT
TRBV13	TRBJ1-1	ASSFDRGLNTEAF
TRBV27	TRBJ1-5	ASSPARGVSPQH
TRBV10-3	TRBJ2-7	AISESAAGGPYEQY
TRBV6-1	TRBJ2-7	ASSDQGAGKQY
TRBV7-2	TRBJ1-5	ASSFGLTEPQH
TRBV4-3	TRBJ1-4	ASSQTRTEEKLF
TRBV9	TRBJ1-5	ASSPEGEVRQPQH
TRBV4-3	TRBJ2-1	ASSQDTSNNEQF
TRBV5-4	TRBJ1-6	ASSKSPGNYNSPLH
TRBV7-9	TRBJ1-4	ASTNRDHEKLF
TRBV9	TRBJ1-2	ASSGNRVGYT
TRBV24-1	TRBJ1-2	ATSDYRETYGYT
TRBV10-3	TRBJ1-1	AISETDRGGEAF
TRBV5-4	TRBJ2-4	ASSSDRGAKNIQY
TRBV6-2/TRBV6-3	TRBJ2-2	ASSYLSAKTGELF
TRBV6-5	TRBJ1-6	ASSPRGEANSPLH
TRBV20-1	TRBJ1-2	SPGGFYGYT
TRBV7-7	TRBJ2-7	ASSPGTSSYEQY
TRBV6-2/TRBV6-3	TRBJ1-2	ASSFGTGVGYT
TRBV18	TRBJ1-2	ASSLQANYGYT
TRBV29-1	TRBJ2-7	SVSRTSGTYEQY
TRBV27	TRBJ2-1	ASSLTRQHNEQF
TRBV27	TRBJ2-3	ATRGTREGQGNNTQY
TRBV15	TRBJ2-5	ATSRDEGVGGETQY
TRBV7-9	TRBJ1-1	ASEYFPGGTEAF
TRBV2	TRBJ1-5	ASRASTGGTGPQH